This T cell receptor beta chain comes out of a study of healthy donors' naive CD4 and CD8 T cells (dated by TCRdb to the mid-2010s). For the wider study: Donors were chosen to span three age groups (20-25, 40-50 and 60-70 years, five or six each), with mean age around 46 and half female. For TCR alpha, a new primer set covering all functional IMGT alpha gene variants was designed, and the rest of the protocol matched the beta-chain workflow. Rearranged TCR alpha and beta chains from naive CD4+ and CD8+ T cells were sequenced in the study to test how TCR variation relates to lineage commitment. The peripheral blood mononuclear cells came from roughly 19 individuals who were healthy and unrelated. Donors were HLA-typed by sequencing at HLA-A, -B, -C, -DRB1, -DQB1 and -DPB1 using the SBTexcellerator protocol, an ABI3130xl analyzer and SBTengine software. The full study reports these points: Because alpha and beta chains were sequenced in bulk and could not be paired, the effects of the two chains in combination were not assessed. Naive CD4+ and CD8+ cells reportedly showed biased usage of most V and J gene segments, and this bias was consistent across donors and independent of HLA genotype. Possible repertoire bias from homeostatic proliferation of naive T cells was not directly addressed. Around 14% of the variance in CD4/CD8 propensity appeared to be explained jointly by V genes, J genes and CDR3 charge, in a largely additive manner. In both chains, CD4+ lineage was associated with a positively charged CDR3, and CD8+ lineage was associated with a negatively charged CDR3.

The data were produced on a 454 GS FLX Titanium. TCR libraries were built from around 0.5 ug of total RNA with a previously published linear amplification protocol. Sequencing was carried out on the Roche/454 Genome Sequencer using Titanium chemistry. Under the source paper's analysis protocol: From roughly 5 of the healthy donors, around 80,000 rearranged TCR alpha transcripts were sequenced. Duplicate transcripts were removed, and each unique TCR clonotype was defined by its CDR3 junction following IMGT nomenclature. CD4 versus CD8 status was modeled on V and J genes by logistic regression in R 2.13.0, with adjustment for donor effects and Bonferroni correction for multiple testing. TCRdb applied fastp at Q25 and MiXCR to the public reads, then kept only in-frame beta chains. Merged by CDR3 protein, the rows form single entries marked with the most common genes and DNA. The V and J calls reflect TCRdb's pipeline rather than the authors' work. Within this sample are approximately 200,000 distinct CDR3 sequences, with nearly 75% of them counted one time only. More than 2% of the sample is taken by the ten largest.

V was cut back by 0 bases and J by 6 bases, leaving a gap of 10 bases between them. The CDR3 sequence holds 14 residues, the cysteine and phenylalanine included. Only the CDR3 DNA is retained, 42 bases long and in frame from the first base. From a lookup of the germline V gene (reference sequence), CDR1 and CDR2 are LNHDA and SQIVND. Only a few counts were recorded for this clonotype. It has no known antigen specificity. Base qualities were left out, and no much larger clone turns up one base away. Cells with a CD4+CD8-CD45RO-CD45RA+ profile were isolated by FACS and defined as naive CD4+ T cells, and those with a CD8+CD4-CD45RA+CD27bright profile were defined as naive CD8+ T cells. The antibodies used for sorting targeted CD4 (RPA-T4), CD8 (SK1), CD27 (O323), CD45RA (HI100) and CD45RO (UCHL1).

This clonotype was obtained from a pool of human donors in good health; the sample pools cells from several healthy donors. Source material: naive CD4+ and CD8+ T cells sorted from blood, pooled from several donors. This sample's cell subset or site label indicates: FACS-sorted naive CD4+ (CD45RO-CD45RA+) and naive CD8+ (CD45RA+CD27bright) T cells. The sequence joins TRBV19 to TRBJ2-3; the D gene cannot be named for sure. The CDR3 has the sequence CASSIDLEDDTQYF. The DNA is as follows: TGTGCCAGTAGTATAGACCTAGAAGATGATACGCAGTATTTT. Full variable domain (CDR3 extended with the reference TRBV19 and TRBJ2-3 proteins): DGGITQSPKYLFRKEGQNVTLSCEQNLNHDAMYWYRQDPGQGLRLIYYSQIVNDFQKGDIAEGYSVSREKKESFPLTVTSAQKNPTAFYLCASSIDLEDDTQYFGPGTRLTVL.